Presented here are 11 T cell receptor beta chains from one specimen sequenced in a study of T cell repertoires in cytomegalovirus infection. Each CDR3 protein gets one entry after TCRdb re-called the reads with MiXCR. The repertoire includes about 490,000 distinct CDR3 sequences, around 10% of them detected once, and approximately 10% sits in the top ten. The sequenced material came from PBMCs. The source is a human donor in good health (CMV status not recorded). Some clones in this sample may be carry-over from other donors' samples.

This clonotype has at least ten counts. This chain uses TRBV3-1 with TRBJ1-2; 8 bases map to TRBD1. Germline loops: CDR1 LGHDT, CDR2 YNNKEL (reference sequence). The CDR3 runs to 15 residues. J lost 4 bases, V lost 3 bases, and 7 bases had no gene match. In DNA, the CDR3 is TGTGCCAGCAGCCATCCGACAGGGGTGAGCTATGGCTACACCTTC. The encoded protein is CASSHPTGVSYGYTF.

This clonotype was seen ten or more times. The chain links TRBV7-9 to TRBJ1-5, with D hard to call. The germline V gene encodes CDR1 SEHNR and CDR2 FQNEAQ (reference sequence). The germline V and J ends were trimmed by 5 bases and 0 bases, with 2 bases remaining between them. The length of the CDR3 is 12 residues. The CDR3 DNA follows: TGTGCCAGCAGCGATAGCAATCAGCCCCAGCATTTT. Protein product: CASSDSNQPQHF. The full variable domain, with the rest looked up from reference TRBV7-9 and TRBJ1-5, is DTGVSQNPRHKITKRGQNVTFRCDPISEHNRLYWYRQTLGQGPEFLTYFQNEAQLEKSRLLSDRFSAERPKGSFSTLEIQRTEQGDSAMYLCASSDSNQPQHFGDGTRLSIL.

This clonotype was seen ten or more times. The chain recombines TRBV5-6 with TRBJ2-7; TRBD1 matches 7 bases. J gave up 2 bases and V 6 bases, and 8 bases lay outside the gene matches. The germline gives CDR1 SGHDT, CDR2 YYEEEE. This CDR3 is 14 amino acids long. CDR3 sequence: CASNRQGPTYEQYF. In nucleotides, the CDR3 is TGTGCCAGCAACCGACAGGGTCCGACCTACGAGCAGTACTTC.

This clonotype was seen repeatedly, ten times or more. J is TRBJ2-5 and V is TRBV28; D remains ambiguous. The V and J ends lost 8 bases and 1 base respectively, with 8 bases between them. CDR3 length equals 12 residues. Germline values: CDR1 MDHEN, CDR2 SYDVKM. The CDR3 region is CASGLLQETQYF. CDR3 DNA sequence: TGTGCCAGCGGGCTCCTCCAAGAGACCCAGTACTTC.

There are many counts of this clonotype. The chain combines TRBV7-9 with TRBJ2-5; either TRBD1 or TRBD2 may fit D (6 bases each). The CDR3 sequence is 16 residues long. CDR1 and CDR2 (germline): SEHNR, FQNEAQ (reference sequence). V lost 2 bases and J lost 0, with 13 bases in between. The CDR3 reads CASSLSGASNQETQYF. The CDR3 nucleotides read TGTGCCAGCAGCTTATCGGGGGCGTCGAACCAAGAGACCCAGTACTTC.

This chain connects TRBV10-3 to TRBJ1-5; 12 bases are a match to TRBD1. V gave up 2 bases and J gave up 6 bases; unmatched junction bases: 5. Germline CDR1 and CDR2: ENHRY and SYGVKD. The CDR3 has 16 amino acids. CDR3 region: CAISEDRDRGLQPQHF. The CDR3 DNA follows: TGTGCCATCAGTGAGGACCGGGACAGGGGGCTTCAGCCCCAGCATTTT.

This clonotype appeared many times. The DNA for the CDR3 is TGTGCCAGCAGGGGGGGTGGGATTCAGTACGGTGGAAACACCATATATTTT. Its translation is CASRGGGIQYGGNTIYF. J is TRBJ1-3 and V is TRBV12-3 or TRBV12-4; the D gene is possibly TRBD1 (5 bases). Trimming shortened V by 6 bases and J by 3 bases, and 21 bases separated the two germline ends. This CDR3 has 17 residues.

Ten or more counts support this clonotype. The J gene is TRBJ2-7, the V gene TRBV6-5; a possible D gene is TRBD1 (5 bases). The CDR3 sequence is 15 residues long. CDR1 MNHEY and CDR2 SVGAGI come from the germline V gene. Trimming took off 6 bases at V and 0 bases at J, with 15 bases between the two ends. The CDR3 loop is CASRSDSDLSYEQYF. CDR3 nucleotides: TGTGCCAGCAGGTCCGACAGTGACCTCTCCTACGAGCAGTACTTC.

The V gene is TRBV12-3 or TRBV12-4, the J gene TRBJ2-5; D perhaps matches TRBD1 (6 bases). With 3 bases removed from V and 5 bases from J, the gap between germline ends came to 16 bases. CDR3 size: 15 residues. CDR3 nucleotide sequence: TGTGCCAGCAGTTTCCGGGGCAGGGGCCACGAGACCCAGTACTTC. Translation: CASSFRGRGHETQYF.

This chain links TRBV29-1 with TRBJ1-2, with D unresolved. Germline CDR1 SQVTM, CDR2 ANQGSEA. This CDR3 has 14 residues. V gave up 3 bases and J gave up 2 bases, with 13 bases separating them. In DNA, the CDR3 is TGCAGCGTTGAGATCACCAACCTGAACTATGGCTACACCTTC. It specifies CSVEITNLNYGYTF.

The sample holds many counts of this clonotype. The rearrangement links TRBV6-5 to TRBJ2-4; TRBD2 matches at 9 bases. V lost 5 bases, J lost 5 bases, and 13 bases stayed unmatched. Germline V gene lookup returns CDR1 MNHEY and CDR2 SVGAGI. CDR3 length equals 17 residues. This CDR3 is CASSPIRLAEAQNIQYF. The CDR3 nucleotides read TGTGCCAGCAGTCCCATTCGACTAGCGGAAGCTCAAAACATTCAGTACTTC.